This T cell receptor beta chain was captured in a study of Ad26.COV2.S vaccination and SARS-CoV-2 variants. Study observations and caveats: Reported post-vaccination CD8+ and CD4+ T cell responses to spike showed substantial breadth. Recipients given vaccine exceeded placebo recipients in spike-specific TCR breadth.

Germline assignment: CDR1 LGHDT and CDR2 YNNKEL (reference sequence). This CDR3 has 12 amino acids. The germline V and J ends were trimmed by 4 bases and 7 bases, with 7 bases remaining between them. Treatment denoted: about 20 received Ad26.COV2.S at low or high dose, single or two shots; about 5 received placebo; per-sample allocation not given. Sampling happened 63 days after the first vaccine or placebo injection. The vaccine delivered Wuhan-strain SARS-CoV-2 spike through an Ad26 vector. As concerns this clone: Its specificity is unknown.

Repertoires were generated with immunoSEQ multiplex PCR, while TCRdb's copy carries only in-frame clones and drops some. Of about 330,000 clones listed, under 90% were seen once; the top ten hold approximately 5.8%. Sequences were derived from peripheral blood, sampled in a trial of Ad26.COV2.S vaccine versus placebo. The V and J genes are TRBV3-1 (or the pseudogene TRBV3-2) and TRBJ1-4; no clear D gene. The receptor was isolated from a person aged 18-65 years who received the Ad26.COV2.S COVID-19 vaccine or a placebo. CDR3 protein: CASSLSSEKLFF. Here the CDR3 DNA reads TGTGCCAGCAGCCTAAGTTCTGAAAAACTGTTTTTT.